Shown below are 4 T cell receptor beta chains from a single sample sequenced in a study of identical twins. From the 5' RACE reads, TCRdb called clonotypes with MiXCR, one entry per CDR3 protein. The sample holds around 1.7 million distinct CDR3 sequences; about 31% are singletons and the top ten take approximately 0.29%. Sequenced sample: cord blood. These receptor sequences come from a newborn girl in good health.

This clonotype was found a few times. The V call is TRBV5-1, the J call TRBJ2-1; D is uncertain. This CDR3 is 12 amino acids long. The germline V gene encodes CDR1 SGHRS and CDR2 YFSETQ. V lost 3 bases to trimming and J lost 9 bases, with 10 bases between them. The CDR3 loop is CASSSRNSEQFF. DNA for the CDR3: TGCGCCAGCAGCTCGCGCAACAGTGAGCAGTTCTTC.

V is TRBV6-1 and J is TRBJ2-6, with D possibly being TRBD2 (6 bases). The V gene's germline CDR1 is MNHNS and CDR2 SASEGT. This CDR3 is 19 amino acids long. Trimming removed 2 bases at V and 0 bases at J, with 17 bases between. CDR3 protein: CASSERNPGLSSGANVLTF. The CDR3 coding sequence is TGTGCCAGCAGTGAAAGGAATCCGGGACTGTCCTCTGGGGCCAACGTCCTGACTTTC.

The chain has TRBV28 and TRBJ2-1; D possibly corresponds to TRBD2 (6 bases). The CDR3 is 14 amino acids. V lost 10 bases and J lost 2, with 15 bases in between. Germline CDR1 is MDHEN and CDR2 is SYDVKM. The DNA for the CDR3 is TGTGCCACCAAACTAGCTGGAGCCTACAATGAGCAGTTCTTC. It specifies CATKLAGAYNEQFF.

This clonotype has a count of ten or more. The CDR3 DNA is TGTGCCAGCAGTCCCCCGGGACTAGCGGGATTTTCAGATACGCAGTATTTT. Protein sequence: CASSPPGLAGFSDTQYF. This chain joins TRBV27 and TRBJ2-3; the match to TRBD2 covers 13 bases. The ends lost 5 bases at V and 4 bases at J; junction bases unmatched: 9. The CDR3 runs to 17 residues. Germline V gene data show CDR1 as MNHEY and CDR2 as SMNVEV (reference sequence).